The clone carrying this T cell receptor beta chain occurred many times. Because the CDR3's place on the DNA is in doubt, the DNA is left out and the CDR3 is given as listed by TCRdb. The data belong to a study of T cells in Graves' hyperthyroidism and ophthalmopathy. Amplification of TCR beta CDR3 regions was performed using RNA transcripts as template. HTBI primers were employed in a first-round RT-PCR of the TCR CDR3. TCRdb ran MiXCR on the multiplex PCR reads and lists one entry per CDR3 protein. This table holds roughly 550,000 distinct CDR3 sequences, roughly 16% found once. From germline, CDR1 is SGHTA and CDR2 FQGNSA. The CDR3 contains 14 residues when both ends are counted.

The clonotype comes from a woman in her twenties or thirties with Graves' ophthalmopathy. The gene calls are TRBV7-2 and TRBJ1-2; whether TRBD1, the table's D call, matches the DNA was not checked. The source material was blood. The chain's CDR3 is CASSFGHGSMRDTF.